Following are 18 T cell receptor beta chains from one sample sequenced in a study of blood T cell repertoires in COVID-19 (dated by TCRdb to the early 2020s). The library was produced with the immunoSEQ multiplex PCR assay. Imported from immuneACCESS, the table was reduced by TCRdb to in-frame sequences with V and J called. These copies leave out some clones; in studies compared against another copy, an unresolved V gene accounts for under half, and the cause of the remainder is not known. This sample holds roughly 150,000 clones; around four fifths were observed only once. Jointly, the top ten make up roughly 1.9% of the sample. Sequencing input: peripheral blood. These receptor sequences come from a woman at least 80 years old with acute or convalescent COVID-19.

The genes are TRBV5-4 and TRBJ2-7; 7 bases fit TRBD1. Germline V gene lookup returns CDR1 SGHNT and CDR2 YYREEE (reference sequence). V was clipped by 2 bases and J by 3 bases; unmatched bases: 11. The CDR3 extends over 16 amino acids. CDR3 bases: TGTGCCAGCAGCTTTTTACCGGGACAGCAGAACTACGAGCAGTACTTC. As protein: CASSFLPGQQNYEQYF.

In its sample, this clone was seen once. The chain joins TRBV7-2 to TRBJ1-2, with TRBD1 matching 8 bases. The CDR3 runs 14 residues. Germline V CDR1 and CDR2: SGHTA, FQGNSA. V lost 1 base and J lost 5; bases outside the gene matches: 3. The CDR3 DNA sequence: TGTGCCAGCAGCTTAGGTAGACAGGGGTATGGCTACACCTTC. Its protein is CASSLGRQGYGYTF.

J is TRBJ2-2 and V is TRBV10-1; a possible D gene is TRBD2 (5 bases). The CDR3 extends over 14 amino acids. Germline CDR1 is WNHNN and CDR2 is SYGVQD (reference sequence). Trimming shortened V by 6 bases and J by 0 bases, and 8 bases separated the two germline ends. CDR3 sequence (DNA): TGCGCCAGCAGAGGCGGGTCGAACACCGGGGAGCTGTTTTTT. It is translated as CASRGGSNTGELFF.

The genes are TRBV5-3 and TRBJ2-7; no reliable D call. TRBV5-3 is placed among ORFs of uncertain function. The CDR3 has 10 amino acids. V lost 3 bases to trimming and J lost 9 bases, with 7 bases between them. Here the CDR3 DNA reads TGTGCCAGAAGCTCGTTCGGGCAGTACTTC. Protein product: CARSSFGQYF.

The chain uses TRBV3-1 (or the pseudogene TRBV3-2) and TRBJ1-6; D remains ambiguous. Trimming took off 4 bases at V and 5 bases at J, with 18 bases between the two ends. Germline CDR1 reads LGHDT; CDR2 reads YNNKEL (reference sequence). The CDR3 is 17 amino acids. The CDR3, as DNA: TGTGCCAGCAGCCCTAGAGGGCAGGACCAGGATAATTCACCCCTCCACTTT. The encoded protein is CASSPRGQDQDNSPLHF.

V gene TRBV5-6 combines with J gene TRBJ2-7; maybe TRBD1 (5 bases). V lost 4 bases and J lost 3, with 11 bases in between. The CDR3 runs 13 residues. Germline V gene data show CDR1 as SGHDT and CDR2 as YYEEEE. This CDR3 reads CASSRKDSYEQYF. The CDR3 DNA sequence: TGTGCCAGCAGCCGAAAAGACAGCTACGAGCAGTACTTC.

This chain links TRBV19 with TRBJ2-2; TRBD2 matches at 13 bases. This CDR3 region has 15 residues. CDR1 LNHDA and CDR2 SQIVND come from the germline V gene (reference sequence). The V and J ends lost 6 bases and 6 bases, in that order; junction bases with no gene match: 4. In nucleotides, the CDR3 is TGTGCCAGTAGGACTAGCGGGGGGCCCTCCGGGGAGCTGTTTTTT. It is translated as CASRTSGGPSGELFF.

V is TRBV7-3 and J is TRBJ2-1; TRBD2 is a possible D gene (5 bases). Trimming shortened V by 2 bases and J by 2 bases, and 19 bases separated the two germline ends. The CDR3 consists of 18 residues. CDR1 and CDR2 (germline): SGHTA, FQGTGA. DNA for the CDR3: TGTGCCAGCAGCTTACTCCCCGGACTGGCCGGGGCCTACAATGAGCAGTTCTTC. Residues: CASSLLPGLAGAYNEQFF.

The chain uses TRBV11-2 and TRBJ1-5; possible D gene TRBD1, 5 bases. From germline, CDR1 is SGHAT and CDR2 FQNNGV. Trimming took off 3 bases at V and 0 bases at J, with 12 bases between the two ends. The CDR3 extends over 16 amino acids. The CDR3 region has the DNA TGTGCCAGCAGCTTCTCCAGGGTTTATAGCAATCAGCCCCAGCATTTT. This translates into CASSFSRVYSNQPQHF.

Comment on this clone: Other DNA sequences of this sample code for an identical CDR3. The genes are TRBV9 and TRBJ2-7, with D perhaps TRBD2 (5 bases). CDR3 length: 14 residues. Trimming cost V 1 base and J 1 base, with 9 bases left between them. Germline-derived CDR1 and CDR2 are SGDLS and YYNGEE. DNA of the CDR3: TGTGCCAGCAGCGTAAGGTGGGAGTCCTACGAGCAGTACTTC. Its protein is CASSVRWESYEQYF.

CDR3 amino acids: CASRVDRGTEAFF. CDR3 in DNA: TGTGCCAGCAGGGTCGACAGGGGGACTGAAGCTTTCTTT. The rearrangement uses TRBV6-5 and TRBJ1-1, with TRBD1 identical over 9 bases. Losses at the gene ends were 6 bases for V and 5 bases for J; bases not matched to a gene: 4. The germline gives CDR1 MNHEY, CDR2 SVGAGI. The length of the CDR3 is 13 residues.

The gene calls are TRBV28 and TRBJ1-1; D might be TRBD1 (5 bases). The V gene lost 6 bases and the J gene lost 5 bases, with 19 bases spanning the gap. The CDR3 covers 15 residues. Per the germline V gene, CDR1 is MDHEN and CDR2 is SYDVKM. As DNA, the CDR3 is TGTGCCAGCAGCTCTCCTTCGGGGGGTGAAACTGAAGCTTTCTTT. It is translated as CASSSPSGGETEAFF.

V and J are TRBV30 and TRBJ2-5; the D is unclear. The germline CDR1 and CDR2 sequences are GTSNPN and SVGIG (reference sequence). The CDR3 covers 12 residues. V lost 0 bases and J 4 bases, leaving 6 bases between the germline ends. This CDR3 is CAWSVHGETQYF. DNA of the CDR3: TGTGCCTGGAGTGTACATGGAGAGACCCAGTACTTC.

This chain connects TRBV5-1 to TRBJ2-2; 7 nucleotides match TRBD2. The CDR3 contains 15 residues. V shed 3 bases and J 5 bases; nucleotides not matched to a gene: 7. CDR1 is SGHRS and CDR2 is YFSETQ in the germline V gene. This CDR3 is CASSSGLPRTGELFF. CDR3 coding DNA: TGCGCCAGCAGCTCGGGACTACCACGAACCGGGGAGCTGTTTTTT.

The gene calls are TRBV10-1 and TRBJ1-2, with 8 nucleotides matching TRBD1. With V trimmed by 7 bases and J by 8 bases, 12 bases remained unmatched. Germline assignment: CDR1 WNHNN and CDR2 SYGVQD (reference sequence). This CDR3 is 14 amino acids long. CDR3 DNA: TGCGCCAGCACCTCAGGGGGCTCTGGGGAAGGCTACACCTTC. Its protein product is CASTSGGSGEGYTF.

The chain recombines TRBV5-4 with TRBJ2-1; 10 positions match TRBD2. The germline CDR1 and CDR2 sequences are SGHNT and YYREEE (reference sequence). This CDR3 region has 16 residues. J was trimmed by 4 bases and V by 4 bases; bases with no gene match: 8. CDR3 in DNA: TGTGCCAGCAGCATTACCCGGACTAGCGGTTACAATGAGCAGTTCTTC. It specifies CASSITRTSGYNEQFF.

The rearrangement links TRBV23-1 to TRBJ2-7; 9 bases map to TRBD1. TRBV23-1 is recorded as an ORF, its role being uncertain. This CDR3 is built from 15 residues. Unmatched junction bases numbered 5, after V lost 4 bases and J lost 1 base. The CDR3 bases are TGCGCCAGCAGTCTGAGGGACAGGGAATCCTACGAGCAGTACTTC. This encodes CASSLRDRESYEQYF.

On this clone itself: The sample holds other DNA sequences that translate to the same CDR3. The chain combines TRBV27 with TRBJ1-5, with 11 bases lining up with TRBD1. V dropped 2 bases and J dropped 4; count of bases not matched to a gene: 1. The CDR3 spans 15 residues. The germline V gene has CDR1 MNHEY and CDR2 SMNVEV (reference sequence). The CDR3 DNA sequence: TGTGCCAGCAGTTTAGGGACAGGGGGTAATCAGCCCCAGCATTTT. Protein sequence: CASSLGTGGNQPQHF.